This T cell receptor (beta chain) was recorded in a study of regulatory T cells in long-lasting Graves disease. For the study at large: The antithyroid drugs taken by newly diagnosed Graves' patients had been used for under 3 months.

The time point denotes: newly diagnosed GD, antithyroid drugs for less than 3 months. Construction of the TCR library relied on RNA isolated from PBMCs. The patients were enrolled through endocrinology in Xi'an, China. This clonotype occurred many times. Assembly of TCR beta libraries relied on iRepertoire HTBI primers together with Arm-PCR of CDR3 regions. Using its own MiXCR run on the multiplex PCR reads, TCRdb lists one record per CDR3 protein. The repertoire holds about 450,000 distinct CDR3 sequences, approximately 14% seen once, with around a sixth in the top ten. The sample also formed part of further work on T cells in Graves' hyperthyroidism and ophthalmopathy.

The source was peripheral blood mononuclear cells (PBMCs), collected at new diagnosis, from a patient treated with antithyroid drugs. The receptor was derived from a woman in her fifties or sixties with Graves disease.

The DNA for the CDR3 is TGTGCCAGTTCCGGGCCACCGAGGGAAGCTTTCTTT. This encodes CASSGPPREAFF. The chain combines TRBV2 with TRBJ1-1; D call uncertain. The germline CDR1 and CDR2 sequences are SNHLY and FYNNEI. Trimming took 9 bases from V and 8 from J, leaving 16 bases between them. The CDR3 totals 12 residues.